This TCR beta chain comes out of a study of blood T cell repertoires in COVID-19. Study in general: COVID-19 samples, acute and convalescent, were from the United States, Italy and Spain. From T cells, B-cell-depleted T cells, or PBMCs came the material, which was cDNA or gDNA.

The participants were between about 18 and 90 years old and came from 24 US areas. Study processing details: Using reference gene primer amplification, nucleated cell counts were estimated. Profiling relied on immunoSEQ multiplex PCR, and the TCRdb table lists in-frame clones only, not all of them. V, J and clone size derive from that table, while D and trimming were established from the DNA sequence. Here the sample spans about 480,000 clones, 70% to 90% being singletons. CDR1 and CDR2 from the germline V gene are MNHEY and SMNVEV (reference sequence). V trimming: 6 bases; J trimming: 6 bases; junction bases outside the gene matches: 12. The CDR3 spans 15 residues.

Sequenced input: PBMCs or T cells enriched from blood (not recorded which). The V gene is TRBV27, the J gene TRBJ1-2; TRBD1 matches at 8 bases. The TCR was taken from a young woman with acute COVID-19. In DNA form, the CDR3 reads TGTGCCAGCAGCCCCGGCCGGACAGGGACTCATGGCTACACCTTC. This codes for CASSPGRTGTHGYTF.